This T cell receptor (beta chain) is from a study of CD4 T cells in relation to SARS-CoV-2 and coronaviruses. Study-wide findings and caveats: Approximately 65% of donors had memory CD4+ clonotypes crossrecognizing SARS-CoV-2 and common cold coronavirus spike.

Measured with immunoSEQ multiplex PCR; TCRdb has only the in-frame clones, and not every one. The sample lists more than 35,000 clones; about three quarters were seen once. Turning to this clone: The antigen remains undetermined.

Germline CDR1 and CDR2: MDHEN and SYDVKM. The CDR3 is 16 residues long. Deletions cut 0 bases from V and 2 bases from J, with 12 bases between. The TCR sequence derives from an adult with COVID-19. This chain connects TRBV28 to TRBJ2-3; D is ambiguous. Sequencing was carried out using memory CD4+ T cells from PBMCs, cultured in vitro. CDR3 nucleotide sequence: TGTGCCAGCAGTTTATGGGACCACAAACTCACAGATACGCAGTATTTT. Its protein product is CASSLWDHKLTDTQYF.